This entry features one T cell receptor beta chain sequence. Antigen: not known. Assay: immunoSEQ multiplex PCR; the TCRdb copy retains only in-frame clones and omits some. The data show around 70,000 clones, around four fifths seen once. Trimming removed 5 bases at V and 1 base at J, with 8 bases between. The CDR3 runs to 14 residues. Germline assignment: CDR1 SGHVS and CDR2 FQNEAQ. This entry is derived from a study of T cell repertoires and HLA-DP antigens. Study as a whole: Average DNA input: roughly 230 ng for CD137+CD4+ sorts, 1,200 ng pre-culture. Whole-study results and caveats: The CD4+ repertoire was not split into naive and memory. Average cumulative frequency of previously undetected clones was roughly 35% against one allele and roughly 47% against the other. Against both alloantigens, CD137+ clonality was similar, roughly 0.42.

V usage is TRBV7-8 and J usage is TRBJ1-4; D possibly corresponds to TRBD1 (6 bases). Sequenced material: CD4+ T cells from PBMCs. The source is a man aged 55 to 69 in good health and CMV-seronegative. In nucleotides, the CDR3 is TGTGCCAGCAGCACAGGGAGAACTAATGAAAAACTGTTTTTT. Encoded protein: CASSTGRTNEKLFF.